The 21 T cell receptor beta chains below all came from one sample that was sequenced in a study of cytomegalovirus exposure and HLA in healthy donors. PCR primers comprised 60 Vbeta and 13 Jbeta primers. The table came from immunoSEQ multiplex PCR; TCRdb's copy has only in-frame clones and leaves some out. The data show about 140,000 clones, 80% seen once. Sequenced: PBMCs. The receptor set was obtained from a man aged 45-65 years in good health and CMV-seronegative.

The chain links TRBV7-9 to TRBJ1-2; 9 bases align to TRBD1. The CDR3 loop spans 15 amino acids. In germline, CDR1 is SEHNR, CDR2 FQNEAQ (reference sequence). After removal of 5 bases from V and 4 bases from J, the junction contained 8 bases not matched to a gene. Written as DNA, the CDR3 is TGTGCCAGCAGCGCCACAGGGGGCCTGGGCTATGGCTACACCTTC. It is translated as CASSATGGLGYGYTF.

As DNA, the CDR3 is TGCGCCAGCAGCTTCGGACGGGACTCAGATACGCAGTATTTT. As protein: CASSFGRDSDTQYF. The rearrangement uses TRBV5-1 and TRBJ2-3; D may be TRBD2 (6 bases). CDR1 SGHRS and CDR2 YFSETQ come from the germline V gene. The CDR3 contains 14 residues. V was clipped by 2 bases and J by 4 bases, with 11 bases between them.

The J gene is TRBJ1-2, the V gene TRBV2; D is possibly TRBD1 (5 bases). Per germline, CDR1 SNHLY and CDR2 FYNNEI. The CDR3 totals 12 residues. Trimming cost V 6 bases and J 6 bases, with 11 bases left between them. The CDR3 DNA reads TGTGCCAGCAGGCGGATCAGGGATGGCTACACCTTC. This codes for CASRRIRDGYTF.

V and J are TRBV14 and TRBJ2-1; TRBD2 matches at 11 bases. CDR1 and CDR2 from the germline V gene are SGHDN and FVKESK. Germline trimming cut 4 bases from V and 8 bases from J; bases unmatched to any gene: 13. This CDR3 spans 17 amino acids. CDR3 sequence reads: CASSRSKGLADQDEQFF. The CDR3 DNA reads as TGTGCCAGCAGCCGTAGTAAGGGACTAGCGGATCAAGATGAGCAGTTCTTC.

J is TRBJ2-3 and V is TRBV27; no clear D gene. CDR1 and CDR2 from the germline V gene are MNHEY and SMNVEV (reference sequence). The CDR3 length is 13 residues. V was clipped by 8 bases and J by 1 base, with 10 bases between them. CDR3 sequence: CASQLEGTDTQYF. The CDR3 nucleotides are TGTGCCAGCCAGTTAGAGGGCACAGATACGCAGTATTTT.

The CDR3 reads CASSLVGRDPPAYEQYF. CDR3 nucleotides: TGCGCCAGCAGCTTGGTCGGGCGGGACCCGCCGGCCTACGAGCAGTACTTC. V and J are TRBV5-1 and TRBJ2-7; TRBD2 might be the D (6 bases). The CDR3 runs to 17 residues. Trimming took off 0 bases at V and 2 bases at J, with 18 bases between the two ends. Germline lookup yields CDR1 SGHRS and CDR2 YFSETQ. The full variable domain, its missing parts supplied by reference TRBV5-1 and TRBJ2-7, is KAGVTQTPRYLIKTRGQQVTLSCSPISGHRSVSWYQQTPGQGLQFLFEYFSETQRNKGNFPGRFSGRQFSNSRSEMNVSTLELGDSALYLCASSLVGRDPPAYEQYFGPGTRLTVT.

This chain connects TRBV19 to TRBJ2-7; TRBD2 matches at 7 bases. V was pared by 6 bases and J by 0 bases, with 5 bases of the junction left unmatched. CDR1 and CDR2 (germline): LNHDA, SQIVND (reference sequence). The CDR3 loop spans 14 amino acids. The CDR3 sequence is CASSPPSGSYEQYF. In DNA, the CDR3 is TGTGCCAGTAGCCCTCCTAGCGGCTCCTACGAGCAGTACTTC.

The chain employs TRBV5-4 and TRBJ2-1; 10 bases line up with TRBD2. CDR1 SGHNT and CDR2 YYREEE come from the germline V gene (reference sequence). V dropped 1 base and J dropped 4; count of bases not matched to a gene: 2. The CDR3 is made up of 15 amino acids. The CDR3 DNA reads as TGTGCCAGCAGCTTGACTAGCGGGACTTACAATGAGCAGTTCTTC. It yields the protein CASSLTSGTYNEQFF.

This chain links TRBV27 with TRBJ1-3, with D unresolved. Trimming stripped 2 bases from V and 0 bases from J, with 8 bases between. The CDR3 totals 15 residues. Germline values: CDR1 MNHEY, CDR2 SMNVEV (reference sequence). The chain's CDR3 is CASSLTHGSGNTIYF. The CDR3 DNA sequence: TGTGCCAGCAGTTTAACTCACGGCTCTGGAAACACCATATATTTT.

The chain is built from TRBV19 and TRBJ2-7; D is unresolved. V was clipped by 1 base and J by 0 bases, with 4 bases between them. The CDR3 has 13 residues. Germline lookup yields CDR1 LNHDA and CDR2 SQIVND (reference sequence). The CDR3 reads CASSIGPSYEQYF. The CDR3 DNA reads as TGTGCCAGTAGTATAGGGCCCTCCTACGAGCAGTACTTC. The full variable domain, in which reference TRBV19 and TRBJ2-7 provide the parts outside the CDR3, is DGGITQSPKYLFRKEGQNVTLSCEQNLNHDAMYWYRQDPGQGLRLIYYSQIVNDFQKGDIAEGYSVSREKKESFPLTVTSAQKNPTAFYLCASSIGPSYEQYFGPGTRLTVT.

Notes on this clone: This same CDR3 is encoded by further DNA sequences in the sample. The chain employs TRBV2 and TRBJ2-7; no definite D call. Germline V CDR1 and CDR2: SNHLY, FYNNEI. The CDR3 is 11 residues long. Trimming pared 6 bases from V and 3 bases from J, leaving 6 bases between. CDR3 region: CASSDNYEQYF. The CDR3 region has the DNA TGTGCCAGCAGCGACAACTACGAGCAGTACTTC.

The chain combines TRBV7-2 with TRBJ2-7; tentative D call: TRBD1 (5 bases). CDR3 length: 14 amino acids. Trimming removed 5 bases at V and 0 bases at J, with 11 bases between. Per the germline V gene, CDR1 is SGHTA and CDR2 is FQGNSA. CDR3: CASSIRQSSYEQYF. The CDR3, as DNA: TGTGCCAGCAGCATCCGACAGAGCTCCTACGAGCAGTACTTC. Drawing the rest from reference TRBV7-2 and TRBJ2-7, the complete variable domain is GAGVSQSPSNKVTEKGKDVELRCDPISGHTALYWYRQSLGQGLEFLIYFQGNSAPDKSGLPSDRFSAERTGGSVSTLTIQRTQQEDSAVYLCASSIRQSSYEQYFGPGTRLTVT.

V usage is TRBV5-4 and J usage is TRBJ2-6; weak D call: TRBD2 (6 bases). V was clipped by 6 bases and J by 2 bases, with 12 bases between them. The CDR3 runs 15 residues. CDR1 SGHNT and CDR2 YYREEE come from the germline V gene (reference sequence). The CDR3 DNA follows: TGTGCCAGCACCACCGGGGAGGCTGGGGCCAACGTCCTGACTTTC. The encoded protein is CASTTGEAGANVLTF.

This clone is a singleton in its sample. The J gene is TRBJ1-2, the V gene TRBV6-6; 7 bases line up with TRBD1. Germline V gene lookup returns CDR1 MNHNY and CDR2 SVGAGI (reference sequence). Trimming took 0 bases from V and 3 from J; bases not matched to a gene: 4. The CDR3 is 15 amino acids. DNA of the CDR3: TGTGCCAGCAGTTACTCTGACAGGGTCGACTATGGCTACACCTTC. This gives the protein CASSYSDRVDYGYTF.

This chain uses TRBV18 with TRBJ2-1; D remains unclear. V shed 4 bases and J shed 8 bases, with 9 bases lying between them. The CDR3 loop spans 12 amino acids. From germline, CDR1 is KGHSH and CDR2 LQKENI. Here the CDR3 reads CASSRATDEQFF. DNA for the CDR3: TGTGCCAGCTCACGCGCGACTGATGAGCAGTTCTTC.

The rearrangement links TRBV4-1 to TRBJ2-6, with D maybe TRBD2 (6 bases). Per the germline V gene, CDR1 is MGHRA and CDR2 is YSYEKL. The V end was cut by 4 bases, the J end by 4 bases, with 11 bases between. This CDR3 contains 15 residues. CDR3 amino acids: CASSPGLAGANVLTF. Written as DNA, the CDR3 is TGCGCCAGCAGCCCGGGACTCGCAGGGGCCAACGTCCTGACTTTC.

The chain recombines TRBV11-3 with TRBJ2-1; 14 bases are shared with TRBD2. Trimming cost V 5 bases and J 7 bases; bases outside gene matches: 4. The CDR3 extends over 15 amino acids. Germline V gives CDR1 SGHNT, CDR2 YENEEA. CDR3 residues: CASSPGLAGENEQFF. In nucleotides, the CDR3 is TGTGCCAGCAGCCCGGGACTAGCGGGAGAAAATGAGCAGTTCTTC.

The chain has TRBV19 and TRBJ2-7, with D perhaps TRBD2 (6 bases). Trimming removed 3 bases from V and 0 bases from J, with 9 bases in between. This CDR3 comprises 14 residues. CDR1 is LNHDA, CDR2 SQIVND, per germline (reference sequence). CDR3 in DNA: TGTGCCAGTAGTATCGGGAGCGGCTCCTACGAGCAGTACTTC. This gives the protein CASSIGSGSYEQYF.

This clone was counted a few times. V usage is TRBV5-6 and J usage is TRBJ1-1, with 11 bases matching TRBD1. J lost 0 bases, V lost 4 bases, and 8 bases had no gene match. The germline V gene encodes CDR1 SGHDT and CDR2 YYEEEE. This CDR3 has 17 amino acids. The CDR3, as DNA: TGTGCCAGCAGCATGGGACAGGGGGGTTGGATGAACACTGAAGCTTTCTTT. The encoded protein is CASSMGQGGWMNTEAFF.

V is TRBV10-2 and J is TRBJ1-5, with TRBD1 matching 7 bases. V gave up 5 bases and J gave up 4 bases; unmatched junction bases: 8. CDR1 is WSHSY, CDR2 SAAADI, per germline. The CDR3 sequence is 15 residues long. The CDR3 bases are TGCGCCAGCAGTCCCCAGAGACAGGGTAATCAGCCCCAGCATTTT. As protein: CASSPQRQGNQPQHF.

This sequence joins TRBV27 and TRBJ1-1; D perhaps matches TRBD1 (5 bases). V was clipped by 4 bases and J by 1 base, with 13 bases between them. The length of the CDR3 is 15 residues. CDR1 MNHEY and CDR2 SMNVEV come from the germline V gene (reference sequence). The CDR3 region is CASSSLTQGNTEAFF. For the CDR3, the DNA is TGTGCCAGCAGTTCACTAACCCAGGGGAACACTGAAGCTTTCTTT.